The rows below give T cell receptor beta chains drawn from one sample of a study of cytomegalovirus exposure and HLA in healthy donors. Some clones are missing from TCRdb's copy, which holds only in-frame ones; the method was immunoSEQ multiplex PCR. Of some 80,000 clones in the sample, 96% were seen once. Material: PBMCs. The receptors come from a woman under 30 in good health and CMV-seronegative. Both conserved end residues are part of each CDR3. A D gene is named only where the DNA matches it firmly. Not all rows give a size; the values are once, few, many and, for expanded clones, a class.

CDR3nt,CDR3aa,j_gene,abundance,v_gene,d_gene
TGCGCCAGCAGCCAAGATCTGGCGGGAGGGTGGAACGAGCAGTACTTC,CASSQDLAGGWNEQYF,TRBJ2-7,NA,TRBV4-1,TRBD2
TGTGCCAGCAGTTTATTCGTCCAGGGGGCCGGGGAGCAGTACTTC,CASSLFVQGAGEQYF,TRBJ2-7,NA,TRBV27,TRBD1
TGTGCCAGCAGTGAAAGGGACAGGGCCTACGAGCAGTACTTC,CASSERDRAYEQYF,TRBJ2-7,NA,TRBV2,TRBD1
TGTGCCAGCAGTGAGGGGTCAGGGCCGGATTTCTTT,CASSEGSGPDFF,TRBJ1-1,NA,TRBV2,NA
TGCGCCAGCAGGATTGTGGCGGGAGTCGAAGAGACCCAGTACTTC,CASRIVAGVEETQYF,TRBJ2-5,NA,TRBV5-1,TRBD2
TGTGCCAGCAGCGTCGGAGCCACAGATACGCAGTATTTT,CASSVGATDTQYF,TRBJ2-3,NA,TRBV9,NA
TGTGCCAGCAGCCAGCCTAGTTGGTTCTACGTACCGGGACTAGCGGGAGGGGACAATGAGCAGTTCTTC,CASSQPSWFYVPGLAGGDNEQFF,TRBJ2-1,NA,TRBV14,TRBD2
TGTGCCATCCAGGGGGAACAGGGACAGTCGTCACGGACTGAAGCTTTCTTT,CAIQGEQGQSSRTEAFF,TRBJ1-1,NA,TRBV10-3,TRBD1
TGTGCCAGCCATAGCGGGAGTTTCAATGAGCAGTTCTTC,CASHSGSFNEQFF,TRBJ2-1,NA,TRBV2,TRBD2
TGTGCCACCAGCAGCCGGACAGCACCCTTTCTCGAGCAGTACTTC,CATSSRTAPFLEQYF,TRBJ2-7,NA,TRBV15,NA
TGTGCCAGCAGCGTATTGGGCGGGAGGAACACCGGGGAGCTGTTTTTT,CASSVLGGRNTGELFF,TRBJ2-2,NA,TRBV9,TRBD2
TGTGCCAGCAGCCCCGGGACAGGGGGCTTGGATACGCAGTATTTT,CASSPGTGGLDTQYF,TRBJ2-3,NA,TRBV14,TRBD1
TGTGCCAGCAGTTTAGGGAGACTAGCGAGAAGTGAGCAGTTCTTC,CASSLGRLARSEQFF,TRBJ2-1,once,TRBV28,TRBD2
TGTGCCAGTAGCGAGACAGGGGTGGGTAGAATTGGCAATCAGCCCCAGCATTTT,CASSETGVGRIGNQPQHF,TRBJ1-5,NA,TRBV19,TRBD1
TGTGCCAGCAGTTACCCTGAAAACCTATTGGCAGCGGACCTTACCGCGGACACCATATATTTT,CASSYPENLLAADLTADTIYF,TRBJ1-3,NA,TRBV6-7,NA
TGTGCCAGCAGCCCCCAACCGGGACTAGCGGGTTACGAGCAGTACTTC,CASSPQPGLAGYEQYF,TRBJ2-7,NA,TRBV13,TRBD2
TGTGCCAGCAGCCGGACTGGAGAGGGCTACACCTTC,CASSRTGEGYTF,TRBJ1-2,NA,TRBV11-3,NA
TGTGCCAGCAGCCCCAGAAGGGGCTCCTACAATGAGCAGTTCTTC,CASSPRRGSYNEQFF,TRBJ2-1,NA,TRBV27,NA
TGTGCCAGCAGCGAGAGGGTGGGACAGGTTAAGCAGTTCTTC,CASSERVGQVKQFF,TRBJ2-1,NA,TRBV11-2,TRBD1
TGTGCCAGCAGCCAAGACTCTAGCGGGGGTTACGAGCAGTACTTC,CASSQDSSGGYEQYF,TRBJ2-7,NA,TRBV14,TRBD2
TGTGCCAGCAGTAAAGCCTTTAGCAATCAGCCCCAGCATTTT,CASSKAFSNQPQHF,TRBJ1-5,NA,TRBV2,NA
TGTGCCAGCGGACACAGGGGGCGCCCCATCGGTGAAGCTTTCTTT,CASGHRGRPIGEAFF,TRBJ1-1,NA,TRBV27,TRBD1
TGTGCCAGCAGCACGGGACAGTTCAATCAGCCCCAGCATTTT,CASSTGQFNQPQHF,TRBJ1-5,NA,TRBV7-9,TRBD1
TGTGCCTCCTACTTCGGCGGGACCCTAAGAAACACCATATATTTT,CASYFGGTLRNTIYF,TRBJ1-3,NA,TRBV30,NA
TGTGCCAGCCCCGGTCCCGTAGAGACCCAGTACTTC,CASPGPVETQYF,TRBJ2-5,NA,TRBV19,NA
TGTGCCAGTAGTGCCAAGACAACCTACGAGCAGTACTTC,CASSAKTTYEQYF,TRBJ2-7,NA,TRBV19,NA
TGTGCCAGCTCACCAAGCAGTCGGGGGGACACTGAAGCTTTCTTT,CASSPSSRGDTEAFF,TRBJ1-1,NA,TRBV18,NA
TGTGCCAGCAGTTACTCGGACAGACTAAACACTGAAGCTTTCTTT,CASSYSDRLNTEAFF,TRBJ1-1,NA,TRBV6-5,NA
TGCGCCAGCAGCTGGACTAGCGGAACCTACAATGAGCAGTTCTTC,CASSWTSGTYNEQFF,TRBJ2-1,NA,TRBV5-1,TRBD2